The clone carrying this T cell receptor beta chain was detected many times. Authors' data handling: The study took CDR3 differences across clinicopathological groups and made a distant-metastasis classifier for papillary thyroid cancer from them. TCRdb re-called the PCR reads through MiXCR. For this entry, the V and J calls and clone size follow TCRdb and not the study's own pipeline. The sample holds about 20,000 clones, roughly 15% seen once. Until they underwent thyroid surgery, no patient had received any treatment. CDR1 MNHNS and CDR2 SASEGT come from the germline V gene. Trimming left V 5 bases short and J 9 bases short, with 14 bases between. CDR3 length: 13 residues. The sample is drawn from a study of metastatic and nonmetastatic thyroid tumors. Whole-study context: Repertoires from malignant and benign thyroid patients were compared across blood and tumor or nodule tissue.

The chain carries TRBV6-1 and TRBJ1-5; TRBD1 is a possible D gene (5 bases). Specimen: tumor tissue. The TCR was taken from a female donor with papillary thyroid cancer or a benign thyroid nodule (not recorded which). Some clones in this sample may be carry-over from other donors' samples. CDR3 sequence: CASSPGPTGPQHF. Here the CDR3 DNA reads TGTGCCAGCAGTCCGGGACCTACAGGGCCCCAGCATTTT.